This TCR beta chain was sequenced during a study of cytomegalovirus exposure and HLA in healthy donors. Study overall: The same platform used for the approximately 700 first-cohort repertoires was also used for the 120 validation repertoires, as a later analysis reported. Study conclusions and caveats: There were some public TCRs occurring in many donors, but most TCR sequences were rare. Cytomegalovirus status was reportedly diagnosed by the classifier with high sensitivity and specificity. Testing in vitro showed a few CMV-associated chains specific for CMV antigens.

This CDR3 comprises 15 residues. Germline loops: CDR1 MNHNS, CDR2 SASEGT. V dropped 3 bases and J dropped 4 bases, with 14 bases sitting between them. Notes on this clone: The antigen remains undetermined.

Profiling relied on immunoSEQ multiplex PCR, and the TCRdb table lists in-frame clones only, not all of them. The sample yields roughly 100,000 clones, about 95% seen once. Source material: PBMCs. V is TRBV6-1 and J is TRBJ2-3; D is unresolved. This receptor was taken from a woman aged 18-30 years in good health and CMV-seronegative. The CDR3 DNA follows: TGTGCCAGCAGTGAGCCCCTCGGTTATGCAGATACGCAGTATTTT. Protein: CASSEPLGYADTQYF.